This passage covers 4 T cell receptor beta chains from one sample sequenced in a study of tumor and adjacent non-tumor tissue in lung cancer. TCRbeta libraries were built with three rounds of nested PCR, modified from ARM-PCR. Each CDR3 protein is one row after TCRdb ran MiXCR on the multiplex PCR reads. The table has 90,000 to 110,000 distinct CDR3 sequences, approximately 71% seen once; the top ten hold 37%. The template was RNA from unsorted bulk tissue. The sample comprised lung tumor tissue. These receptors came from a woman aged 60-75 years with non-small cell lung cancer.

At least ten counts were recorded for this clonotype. CDR3 coding DNA: TGTGCCAGCAGACGACCGGGACAAAGCAATCAGCCCCAGCATTTT. Protein sequence: CASRRPGQSNQPQHF. The V call is TRBV28, the J call TRBJ1-5; tentatively, D is TRBD1 (6 bases). CDR1 is MDHEN and CDR2 is SYDVKM in the germline V gene. The CDR3 is 15 residues long. V was pared by 6 bases and J by 1 base, with 13 bases between.

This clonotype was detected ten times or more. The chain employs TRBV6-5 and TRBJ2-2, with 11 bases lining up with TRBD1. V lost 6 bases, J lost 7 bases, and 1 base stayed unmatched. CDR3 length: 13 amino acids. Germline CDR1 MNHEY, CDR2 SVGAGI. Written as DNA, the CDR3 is TGTGCCAGCAGGGGACAGGGGGTCGGGGAGCTGTTTTTT. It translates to CASRGQGVGELFF.

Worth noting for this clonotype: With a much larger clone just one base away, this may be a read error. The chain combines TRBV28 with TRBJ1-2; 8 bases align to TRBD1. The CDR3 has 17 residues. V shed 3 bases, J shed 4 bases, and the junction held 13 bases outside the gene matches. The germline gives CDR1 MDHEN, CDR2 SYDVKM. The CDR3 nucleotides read TGTGCCAGCAGTTTTCCCGTGACAGGGGAGGGAGGCTATGGCTACACCTTC. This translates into CASSFPVTGEGGYGYTF.

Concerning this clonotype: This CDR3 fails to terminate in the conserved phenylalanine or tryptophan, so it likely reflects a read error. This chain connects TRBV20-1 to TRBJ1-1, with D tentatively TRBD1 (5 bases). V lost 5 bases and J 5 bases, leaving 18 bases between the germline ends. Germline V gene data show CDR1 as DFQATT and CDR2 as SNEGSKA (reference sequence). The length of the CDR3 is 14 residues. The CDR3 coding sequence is TGCAGTGCTGGGGGGGGGACGGGGAGGACTGAAGCTTTCATT. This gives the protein CSAGGGTGRTEAFI.